This passage covers 28 T cell receptor beta chains from one sample sequenced in a study of cytomegalovirus exposure and HLA in healthy donors. Amplification used 60 Vbeta primers and 13 Jbeta primers. Method: immunoSEQ multiplex PCR; TCRdb's copy keeps in-frame clones and lacks some. The sample holds 100,000 or so clones; 70% to 85% are singletons and the top ten take 0.9% to 1.5%. The source material was PBMCs. The receptors come from a woman between 18 and 29 years old in good health and CMV-seronegative.

The chain carries TRBV4-1 and TRBJ2-1; D is possibly TRBD2 (6 bases). The CDR3 is made up of 17 amino acids. V lost 3 bases and J 7 bases, leaving 22 bases between the germline ends. Germline loops: CDR1 MGHRA, CDR2 YSYEKL. The CDR3 nucleotides are TGCGCCAGCAGCCAGAAAGGGACGGGAGCGGTTAGGAATGAGCAGTTCTTC. Its protein is CASSQKGTGAVRNEQFF.

Note on this clone: The identical CDR3 is also encoded by other nucleotide sequences in the sample. CDR3 sequence: CASSQDVADTQYF. The CDR3 DNA reads TGCGCCAGCAGCCAAGATGTAGCGGATACGCAGTATTTT. This sequence joins TRBV4-3 and TRBJ2-3; TRBD2 is a possible D gene (5 bases). The CDR3 is made up of 13 amino acids. Germline V gene lookup returns CDR1 LGHNA and CDR2 YSLEER. The V gene lost 0 bases and the J gene lost 6 bases, with 7 bases spanning the gap.

V gene TRBV30 combines with J gene TRBJ2-7; D might be TRBD2 (5 bases). The CDR3 totals 13 residues. Trimming took 0 bases from V and 7 from J, leaving 13 bases between them. Germline V gene data show CDR1 as GTSNPN and CDR2 as SVGIG (reference sequence). The CDR3 reads CAWSVPPSGEQYF. Here the CDR3 DNA reads TGTGCCTGGAGTGTACCCCCCTCGGGGGAGCAGTACTTC.

About this clone: It is unclear where the CDR3 begins or ends on the DNA, so no DNA is shown, and the CDR3 is as TCRdb lists it. The chain joins TRBV21-1 to TRBJ2-3; TRBD1, as called in the table, went unchecked against the DNA. TRBV21-1 is designated a pseudogene. 15 amino acids form the CDR3, both terminal residues included. The CDR3 sequence is CASSKVGTGTDTQYF.

This clone was counted between two and nine times. The chain has TRBV4-2 and TRBJ2-1; D gene ambiguous. The germline CDR1 and CDR2 sequences are LGHNA and YNFKEQ. V was cut by 2 bases and J by 0 bases, with 11 bases left in between. The length of the CDR3 is 16 residues. The CDR3 sequence: CASSQKFKSSYNEQFF. The CDR3 coding sequence is TGTGCCAGCAGCCAAAAATTTAAGAGCTCCTACAATGAGCAGTTCTTC.

V gene TRBV4-3 combines with J gene TRBJ2-7; perhaps TRBD1 as D (6 bases). The CDR3 sequence is 14 residues long. The V gene lost 0 bases and the J gene lost 3 bases, with 9 bases spanning the gap. Germline-derived CDR1 and CDR2 are LGHNA and YSLEER. The CDR3 region has the DNA TGCGCCAGCAGCCAAGAAAGCAGGGGCTACGAGCAGTACTTC. Protein: CASSQESRGYEQYF.

The CDR3 here is CACQNPGQGAYEQYF. CDR3 sequence (DNA): TGTGCCTGTCAGAATCCGGGACAGGGGGCCTACGAGCAGTACTTC. V is TRBV30 and J is TRBJ2-7, with 11 bases aligning to TRBD1. This CDR3 is built from 15 residues. The junction had 9 bases not matched to a gene; V was cut back by 6 bases and J by 2 bases. The germline CDR1 and CDR2 sequences are GTSNPN and SVGIG (reference sequence).

V is TRBV9 and J is TRBJ1-4, with D uncertain. Germline lookup yields CDR1 SGDLS and CDR2 YYNGEE. The V gene lost 0 bases and the J gene lost 8 bases, with 17 bases spanning the gap. The CDR3 is 16 amino acids. CDR3 in DNA: TGTGCCAGCAGCGTAGGACCAGGAGGAAAAGGGGAAAAACTGTTTTTT. Its protein is CASSVGPGGKGEKLFF.

This clone was counted a single time. The chain combines TRBV4-1 with TRBJ2-3; TRBD2 matches 9 bases. V lost 7 bases, J lost 4 bases, and 9 bases stayed unmatched. Germline CDR1 is MGHRA and CDR2 is YSYEKL. This CDR3 spans 15 amino acids. CDR3 sequence reads: CASTAVGLAPDTQYF. Written as DNA, the CDR3 is TGCGCCAGCACCGCCGTGGGACTAGCCCCAGATACGCAGTATTTT.

In its sample, this clone was seen once. The rearrangement uses TRBV10-3 and TRBJ2-1, with D possibly matching TRBD1 (6 bases). The CDR3 has 14 amino acids. Germline V lookup: CDR1 ENHRY, CDR2 SYGVKD. With 6 bases removed from V and 5 bases from J, the gap between germline ends came to 14 bases. The CDR3 loop is CAISPVQGNNEQFF. DNA of the CDR3: TGTGCCATCAGCCCGGTACAGGGAAACAATGAGCAGTTCTTC.

The chain is built from TRBV27 and TRBJ2-2; D not certain. The V gene lost 6 bases and the J gene lost 5 bases, with 10 bases spanning the gap. The CDR3 runs to 13 residues. CDR1 is MNHEY, CDR2 SMNVEV, per germline (reference sequence). The CDR3 sequence is CASSYRDTGELFF. Written as DNA, the CDR3 is TGTGCCAGCAGCTACAGAGATACCGGGGAGCTGTTTTTT.

This rearrangement joins TRBV28 to TRBJ1-1; perhaps TRBD1 as D (5 bases). Germline V gives CDR1 MDHEN, CDR2 SYDVKM. The CDR3 is made up of 13 amino acids. V was shortened by 7 bases and J by 3 bases, with 12 bases between the two germline ends. Written as DNA, the CDR3 is TGTGCCAGCACCGGTCGGGGGGACACTGAAGCTTTCTTT. This translates into CASTGRGDTEAFF.

V usage is TRBV18 and J usage is TRBJ1-1; D uncertain. Trimming took 6 bases from V and 4 from J, leaving 18 bases between them. CDR1 is KGHSH, CDR2 LQKENI, per germline. The CDR3 runs 15 residues. The CDR3 DNA reads TGTGCCAGCTCGCCTAAGTGGGAGGCGAGCACTGAAGCTTTCTTT. Amino acids: CASSPKWEASTEAFF.

The V call is TRBV28, the J call TRBJ1-4; D is possibly TRBD1 (6 bases). There are 14 residues in the CDR3. With 5 bases removed from V and 8 bases from J, the gap between germline ends came to 15 bases. The V gene's germline CDR1 is MDHEN and CDR2 SYDVKM. Here the CDR3 reads CASSLGAVGEKLFF. The CDR3 region has the DNA TGTGCCAGCAGTCTGGGGGCAGTCGGGGAAAAACTGTTTTTT.

Turning to this clone: At one end the junction does not follow the germline gene, possibly because of a read error. The chain carries TRBV7-9 and TRBJ1-5; D is ambiguous. Germline assignment: CDR1 SEHNR and CDR2 FQNEAQ (reference sequence). The CDR3 length is 12 residues. CDR3 loop: CSSSLPNQPQHF. Here the CDR3 DNA reads TGTTCCAGCAGCTTACCAAATCAGCCCCAGCATTTT.

The gene calls are TRBV7-2 and TRBJ2-1; weak D call: TRBD2 (5 bases). The germline gives CDR1 SGHTA, CDR2 FQGNSA. This CDR3 comprises 17 residues. V was cut by 0 bases and J by 6 bases, with 18 bases left in between. CDR3 region: CASSLAISSLVFNEQFF. The CDR3 nucleotides are TGTGCCAGCAGCTTAGCTATTTCTAGCCTGGTCTTCAATGAGCAGTTCTTC.

The V and J genes are TRBV5-8 and TRBJ1-3; D is undetermined. Trimming removed 4 bases at V and 0 bases at J, with 11 bases between. CDR1 and CDR2 (germline): SGHTS, YDEGEE. The CDR3 is made up of 15 amino acids. The CDR3: CASSRRPGSGNTIYF. For the CDR3, the DNA is TGTGCCAGCAGCCGGCGACCGGGCTCTGGAAACACCATATATTTT.

This sequence joins TRBV9 and TRBJ2-1; 8 nucleotides line up with TRBD2. This CDR3 is 15 amino acids long. With V trimmed by 6 bases and J by 4 bases, 9 bases remained unmatched. The germline V gene encodes CDR1 SGDLS and CDR2 YYNGEE. CDR3 amino acids: CASTPGGRSYNEQFF. The CDR3 DNA reads as TGTGCCAGCACGCCCGGCGGGAGGAGTTACAATGAGCAGTTCTTC. The full variable domain, in which reference TRBV9 and TRBJ2-1 provide the parts outside the CDR3, is DSGVTQTPKHLITATGQRVTLRCSPRSGDLSVYWYQQSLDQGLQFLIQYYNGEERAKGNILERFSAQQFPDLHSELNLSSLELGDSALYFCASTPGGRSYNEQFFGPGTRLTVL.

The rearrangement joins TRBV11-2 to TRBJ2-1; 8 nucleotides match TRBD1. The CDR3 runs 17 residues. Germline-derived CDR1 and CDR2 are SGHAT and FQNNGV. V was pared by 5 bases and J by 5 bases, with 14 bases of the junction left unmatched. CDR3 DNA sequence: TGTGCCAGCAGCATACGGCGACAGGGGATCCCCAACAATGAGCAGTTCTTC. Translated, it gives CASSIRRQGIPNNEQFF.

In this sample, this clone is medium-sized. This sequence joins TRBV29-1 and TRBJ2-1; 9 bases fit TRBD1. CDR1 is SQVTM and CDR2 is ANQGSEA in the germline V gene. V was clipped by 7 bases and J by 6 bases; unmatched bases: 7. This CDR3 is built from 13 residues. CDR3 bases: TGCAGCGCGTGGGACAGGGAGGGCAATGAGCAGTTCTTC. It specifies CSAWDREGNEQFF.

J is TRBJ2-7 and V is TRBV7-2; 8 bases are shared with TRBD2. CDR3 length equals 15 residues. V dropped 0 bases and J dropped 2; count of bases not matched to a gene: 3. CDR1 and CDR2 from the germline V gene are SGHTA and FQGNSA. The CDR3, as DNA: TGTGCCAGCAGCTTAGCCCCGGGGGGGACCTACGAGCAGTACTTC. Its translation: CASSLAPGGTYEQYF.

The chain couples TRBV23-1 to TRBJ1-5, with a weak D call TRBD1 (6 bases). TRBV23-1 is designated an ORF whose function remains uncertain. CDR3 length: 16 residues. V was shortened by 9 bases and J by 0 bases, with 18 bases between the two germline ends. The CDR3 region is CASITGWGVSNQPQHF. Here the CDR3 DNA reads TGCGCCAGTATAACAGGGTGGGGTGTTAGCAATCAGCCCCAGCATTTT.

This chain uses TRBV6-5 with TRBJ1-1; perhaps TRBD1 as D (5 bases). The CDR3 extends over 14 amino acids. The germline V gene has CDR1 MNHEY and CDR2 SVGAGI. V lost 5 bases and J lost 4, with 14 bases in between. The CDR3 DNA reads TGTGCCAGCAGTACAGGTCGGGTTCTCACTGAAGCTTTCTTT. Its protein product is CASSTGRVLTEAFF.

This rearrangement joins TRBV18 to TRBJ2-5; TRBD1 matches 7 bases. After removal of 3 bases from V and 1 base from J, the junction contained 2 bases not matched to a gene. The germline V gene encodes CDR1 KGHSH and CDR2 LQKENI. The CDR3 contains 14 residues. The CDR3 DNA sequence: TGTGCCAGCTCACCCGGGACAGCCCAAGAGACCCAGTACTTC. This sequence encodes CASSPGTAQETQYF. Looking up the rest from reference TRBV18 and TRBJ2-5 gives the full variable domain: NAGVMQNPRHLVRRRGQEARLRCSPMKGHSHVYWYRQLPEEGLKFMVYLQKENIIDESGMPKERFSAEFPKEGPSILRIQQVVRGDSAAYFCASSPGTAQETQYFGPGTRLLVL.

The V call is TRBV7-2, the J call TRBJ1-4; 8 nucleotides align to TRBD1. Germline CDR1 and CDR2: SGHTA and FQGNSA. The CDR3 spans 16 residues. Trimming removed 4 bases from V and 8 bases from J; junction bases left unmatched: 12. CDR3 amino acids: CASSSAGQGGGEKLFF. CDR3 DNA sequence: TGTGCCAGCAGCTCTGCAGGACAGGGCGGTGGAGAAAAACTGTTTTTT. Using reference TRBV7-2 and TRBJ1-4 for the parts outside the CDR3, the full variable domain is GAGVSQSPSNKVTEKGKDVELRCDPISGHTALYWYRQSLGQGLEFLIYFQGNSAPDKSGLPSDRFSAERTGGSVSTLTIQRTQQEDSAVYLCASSSAGQGGGEKLFFGSGTQLSVL.

The rearrangement joins TRBV7-9 to TRBJ1-2; no firm D call. Trimming shortened V by 0 bases and J by 3 bases, and 8 bases separated the two germline ends. Germline CDR1 and CDR2: SEHNR and FQNEAQ (reference sequence). The length of the CDR3 is 14 residues. In DNA, the CDR3 is TGTGCCAGCAGCTTAGCGGTAGACTACTATGGCTACACCTTC. Its protein product is CASSLAVDYYGYTF.

The chain recombines TRBV7-8 with TRBJ2-3, with 8 positions matching TRBD2. The V segment lost 3 bases and the J segment 2 bases; nucleotides outside the gene matches: 4. This CDR3 comprises 15 residues. Germline V gene data show CDR1 as SGHVS and CDR2 as FQNEAQ. The CDR3 region has the DNA TGTGCCAGCAGCTTGGGGACTAGGGCCACAGATACGCAGTATTTT. This translates into CASSLGTRATDTQYF.

The gene calls are TRBV5-4 and TRBJ2-2, with 7 bases aligning to TRBD1. V lost 0 bases and J lost 7; bases outside the gene matches: 9. The CDR3 runs to 16 residues. Germline CDR1 and CDR2: SGHNT and YYREEE (reference sequence). The CDR3: CASSLDNRGGGGELFF. The CDR3 nucleotides read TGTGCCAGCAGCTTGGATAATCGAGGGGGCGGCGGGGAGCTGTTTTTT. Full variable domain (outside the CDR3, taken from reference TRBV5-4 and TRBJ2-2): ETGVTQSPTHLIKTRGQQVTLRCSSQSGHNTVSWYQQALGQGPQFIFQYYREEENGRGNFPPRFSGLQFPNYSSELNVNALELDDSALYLCASSLDNRGGGGELFFGEGSRLTVL.